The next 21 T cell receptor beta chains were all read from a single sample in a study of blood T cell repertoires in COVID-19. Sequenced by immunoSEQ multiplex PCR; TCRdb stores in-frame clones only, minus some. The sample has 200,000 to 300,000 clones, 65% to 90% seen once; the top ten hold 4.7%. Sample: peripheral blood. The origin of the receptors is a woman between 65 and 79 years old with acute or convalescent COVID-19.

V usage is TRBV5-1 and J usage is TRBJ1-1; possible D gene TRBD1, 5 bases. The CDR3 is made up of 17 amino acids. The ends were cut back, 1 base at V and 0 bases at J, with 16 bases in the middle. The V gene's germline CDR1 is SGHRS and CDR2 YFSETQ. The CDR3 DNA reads TGCGCCAGCAGCTTGCTCCTAGACAGTTACCTGAACACTGAAGCTTTCTTT. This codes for CASSLLLDSYLNTEAFF. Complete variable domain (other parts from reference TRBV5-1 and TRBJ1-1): KAGVTQTPRYLIKTRGQQVTLSCSPISGHRSVSWYQQTPGQGLQFLFEYFSETQRNKGNFPGRFSGRQFSNSRSEMNVSTLELGDSALYLCASSLLLDSYLNTEAFFGQGTRLTVV.

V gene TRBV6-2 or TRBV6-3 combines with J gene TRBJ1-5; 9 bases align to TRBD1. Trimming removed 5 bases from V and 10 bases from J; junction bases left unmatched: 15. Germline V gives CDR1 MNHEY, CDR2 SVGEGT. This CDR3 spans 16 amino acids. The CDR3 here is CASSPGQGLNWRPQHF. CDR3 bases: TGTGCCAGCAGTCCGGGACAGGGTTTAAACTGGCGTCCCCAGCATTTT.

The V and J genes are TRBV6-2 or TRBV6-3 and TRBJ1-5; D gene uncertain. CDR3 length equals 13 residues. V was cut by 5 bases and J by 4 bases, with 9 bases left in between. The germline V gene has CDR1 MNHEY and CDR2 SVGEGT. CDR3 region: CASSTGVNQPQHF. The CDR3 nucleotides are TGTGCCAGCAGTACCGGAGTGAATCAGCCCCAGCATTTT.

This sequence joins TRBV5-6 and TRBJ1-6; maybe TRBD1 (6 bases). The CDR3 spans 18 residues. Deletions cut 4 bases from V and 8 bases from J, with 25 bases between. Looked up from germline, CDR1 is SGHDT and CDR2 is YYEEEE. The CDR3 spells CASSRLGGAPSGHSPLHF. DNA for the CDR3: TGTGCCAGCAGCCGCCTTGGGGGGGCTCCCTCGGGTCATTCACCCCTCCACTTT.

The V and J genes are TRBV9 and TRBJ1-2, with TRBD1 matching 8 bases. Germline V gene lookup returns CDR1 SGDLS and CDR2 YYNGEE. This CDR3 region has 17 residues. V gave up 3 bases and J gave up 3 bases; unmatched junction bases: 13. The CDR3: CASSAQSRQGHYYGYTF. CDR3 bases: TGTGCCAGCAGCGCCCAATCCAGACAGGGGCACTACTATGGCTACACCTTC.

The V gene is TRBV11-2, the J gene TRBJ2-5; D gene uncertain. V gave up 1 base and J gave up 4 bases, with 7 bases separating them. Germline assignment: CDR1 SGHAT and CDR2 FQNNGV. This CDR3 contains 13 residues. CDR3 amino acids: CASSLGERETQYF. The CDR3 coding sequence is TGTGCCAGCAGCTTAGGTGAGAGAGAGACCCAGTACTTC.

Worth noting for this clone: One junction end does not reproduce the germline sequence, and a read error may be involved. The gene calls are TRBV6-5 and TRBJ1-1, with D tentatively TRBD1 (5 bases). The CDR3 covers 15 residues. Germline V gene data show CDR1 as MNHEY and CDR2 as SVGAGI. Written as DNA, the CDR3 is TGTGCCAGCACTTACGCGACAGCCCCTAACACTGAAGCTTTCTTT. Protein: CASTYATAPNTEAFF.

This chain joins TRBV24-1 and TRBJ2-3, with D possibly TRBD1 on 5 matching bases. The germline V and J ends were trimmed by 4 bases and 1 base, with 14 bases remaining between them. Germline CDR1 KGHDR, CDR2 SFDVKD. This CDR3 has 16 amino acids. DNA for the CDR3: TGTGCCACCAGTGACCGACCTCTAGGGGGCACAGATACGCAGTATTTT. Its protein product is CATSDRPLGGTDTQYF.

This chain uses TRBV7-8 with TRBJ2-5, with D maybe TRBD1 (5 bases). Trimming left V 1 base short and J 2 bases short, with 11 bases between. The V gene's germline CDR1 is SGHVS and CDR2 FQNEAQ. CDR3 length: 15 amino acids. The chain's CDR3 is CASSLDRFLQETQYF. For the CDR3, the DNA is TGTGCCAGCAGCTTAGACAGGTTCCTACAAGAGACCCAGTACTTC.

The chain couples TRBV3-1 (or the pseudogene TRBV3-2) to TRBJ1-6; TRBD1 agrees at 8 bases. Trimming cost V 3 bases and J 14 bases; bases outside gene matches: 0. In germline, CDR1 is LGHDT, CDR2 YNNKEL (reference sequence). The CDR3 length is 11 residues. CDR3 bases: TGTGCCAGCAGCCAGGGACAGGCCCTCCACTTT. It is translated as CASSQGQALHF.

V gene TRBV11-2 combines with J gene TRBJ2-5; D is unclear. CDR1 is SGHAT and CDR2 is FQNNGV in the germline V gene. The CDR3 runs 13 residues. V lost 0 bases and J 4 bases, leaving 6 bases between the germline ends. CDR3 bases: TGTGCCAGCAGCTTAGAACAGTCAGAGACCCAGTACTTC. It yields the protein CASSLEQSETQYF.

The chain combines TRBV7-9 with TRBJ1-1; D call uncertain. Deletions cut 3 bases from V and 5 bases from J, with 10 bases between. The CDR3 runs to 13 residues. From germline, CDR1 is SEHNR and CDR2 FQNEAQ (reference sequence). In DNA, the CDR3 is TGTGCCAGCAGCTTTTTTGCGGGAACTGAAGCTTTCTTT. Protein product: CASSFFAGTEAFF. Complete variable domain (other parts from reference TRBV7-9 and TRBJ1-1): DTGVSQNPRHKITKRGQNVTFRCDPISEHNRLYWYRQTLGQGPEFLTYFQNEAQLEKSRLLSDRFSAERPKGSFSTLEIQRTEQGDSAMYLCASSFFAGTEAFFGQGTRLTVV.

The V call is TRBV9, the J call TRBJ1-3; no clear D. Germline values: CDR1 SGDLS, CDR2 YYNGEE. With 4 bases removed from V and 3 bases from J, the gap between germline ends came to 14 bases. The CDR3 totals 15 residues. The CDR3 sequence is CASSPTGNDGNTIYF. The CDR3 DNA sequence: TGTGCCAGCAGCCCGACGGGGAATGATGGAAACACCATATATTTT.

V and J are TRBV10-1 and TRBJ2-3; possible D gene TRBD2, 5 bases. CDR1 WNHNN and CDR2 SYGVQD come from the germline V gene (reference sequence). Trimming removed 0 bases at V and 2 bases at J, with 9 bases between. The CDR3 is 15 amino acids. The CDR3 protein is CASSESRAATDTQYF. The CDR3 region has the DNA TGCGCCAGCAGTGAGTCGAGGGCAGCCACAGATACGCAGTATTTT.

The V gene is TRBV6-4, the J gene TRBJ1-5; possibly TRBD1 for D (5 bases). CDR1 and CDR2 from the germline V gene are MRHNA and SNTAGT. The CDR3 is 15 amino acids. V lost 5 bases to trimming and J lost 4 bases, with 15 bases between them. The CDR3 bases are TGTGCCAGCAGTTCCCCGTGGGGGGAGAATCAGCCCCAGCATTTT. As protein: CASSSPWGENQPQHF.

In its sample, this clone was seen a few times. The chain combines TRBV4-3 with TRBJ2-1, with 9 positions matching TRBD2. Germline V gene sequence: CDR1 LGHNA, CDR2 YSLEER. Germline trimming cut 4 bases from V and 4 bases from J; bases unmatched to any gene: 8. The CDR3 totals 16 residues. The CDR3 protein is CASSPVAGEVYNEQFF. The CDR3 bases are TGCGCCAGCAGCCCAGTAGCGGGGGAAGTGTACAATGAGCAGTTCTTC.

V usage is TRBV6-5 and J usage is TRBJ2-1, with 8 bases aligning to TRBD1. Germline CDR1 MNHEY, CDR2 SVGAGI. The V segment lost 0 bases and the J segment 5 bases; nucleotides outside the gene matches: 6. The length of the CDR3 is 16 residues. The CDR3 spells CASSYSSRGPNNEQFF. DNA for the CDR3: TGTGCCAGCAGTTACTCGTCCAGGGGGCCTAACAATGAGCAGTTCTTC.

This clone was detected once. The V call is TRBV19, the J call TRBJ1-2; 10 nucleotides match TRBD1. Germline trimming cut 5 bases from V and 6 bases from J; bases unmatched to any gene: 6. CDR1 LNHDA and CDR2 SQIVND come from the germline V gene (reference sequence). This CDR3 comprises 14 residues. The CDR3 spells CASSVRQGAHGYTF. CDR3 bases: TGTGCCAGTAGTGTGAGACAGGGGGCCCATGGCTACACCTTC. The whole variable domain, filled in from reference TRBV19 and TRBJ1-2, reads DGGITQSPKYLFRKEGQNVTLSCEQNLNHDAMYWYRQDPGQGLRLIYYSQIVNDFQKGDIAEGYSVSREKKESFPLTVTSAQKNPTAFYLCASSVRQGAHGYTFGSGTRLTVV.

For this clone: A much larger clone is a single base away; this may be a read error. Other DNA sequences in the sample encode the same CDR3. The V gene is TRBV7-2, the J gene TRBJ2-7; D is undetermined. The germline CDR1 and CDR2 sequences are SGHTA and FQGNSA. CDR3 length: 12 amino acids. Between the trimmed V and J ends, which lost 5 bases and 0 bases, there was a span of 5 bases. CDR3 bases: TGTGCCAGCAGCCCGAGCTCCTACGAGCAGTACTTC. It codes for CASSPSSYEQYF.

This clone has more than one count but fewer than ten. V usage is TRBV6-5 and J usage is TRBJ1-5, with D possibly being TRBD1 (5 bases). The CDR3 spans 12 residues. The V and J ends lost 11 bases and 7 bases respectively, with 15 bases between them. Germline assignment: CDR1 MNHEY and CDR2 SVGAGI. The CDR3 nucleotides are TGTGCCTCGGGGGAGGGAGGACAGCCCCAGCATTTT. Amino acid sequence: CASGEGGQPQHF.

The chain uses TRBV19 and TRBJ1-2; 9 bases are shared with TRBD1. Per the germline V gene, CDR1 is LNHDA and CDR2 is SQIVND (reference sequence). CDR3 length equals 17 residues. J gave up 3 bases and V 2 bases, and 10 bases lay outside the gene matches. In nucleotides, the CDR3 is TGTGCCAGTAGTATATTCCCGGGACAGGGTCCGGACTATGGCTACACCTTC. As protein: CASSIFPGQGPDYGYTF.